This TCR beta chain originates from a study of siplizumab effects on memory and regulatory T cells (dated by TCRdb to about 2019). With respect to the entire study: The study examined how the anti-CD2 antibody siplizumab affects alloreactive T-cell subsets in allogeneic mixed lymphocyte reactions built from human PBMCs.

Sorted unstimulated T cells, along with proliferating T cells recovered from mixed lymphocyte reactions, underwent TCRbeta CDR3 sequencing. Fresh whole blood from around 11 HLA-typed healthy donors was used to isolate PBMCs. To map where alloreactive clones came from, unstimulated CD4+ non-regulatory T cells were FACS-sorted. V is pared back by 2 bases and J by 1 base, with 6 bases lying between the germline termini. Including cysteine and phenylalanine, the CDR3 has 13 amino acids. The only DNA kept is the CDR3, 39 bases in frame from the first base. Per the germline V gene, SGHDT is the CDR1 and YYEEEE is the CDR2. The library was prepared using the immunoSEQ multiplex PCR assay. The deep sequencing platform assayed approximately 10^5 TCR templates per sample. Genomic DNA extracted from sorted T cells was used for TCRbeta CDR3 sequencing. The paper's data handling went like this. The R programming language was used for clonal analysis of the TCRbeta CDR3 data. Unstimulated samples were compared with post-reaction CFSE-low samples to define alloreactive CD4+ and CD8+ clones. Regulatory or non-regulatory origin of alloreactive CD4+ clones was assigned by matching sequences to the sorted unstimulated Treg and non-Treg repertoires. Drawn from immuneACCESS, this table holds only the in-frame rearrangements with V and J called that TCRdb kept. Clones are partly lost; checked studies trace under half to an unresolved V gene and leave the rest unexplained. V and J calls and clone size are as listed in that table; D and trimming were resolved from the DNA. Counted in this sample were about 120,000 clones; about 94% of them appeared once. Clones ranked in the top ten supply roughly 1.7% of the sample.

About this clone: Its binding antigen is unknown. Base-call qualities are not available, and no considerably larger clone is one nucleotide away.

General study outcomes and caveats: No functional confirmation was obtained for the suppressive function of proliferating Tregs from siplizumab cultures. For roughly 75-95% of proliferating CD4+ or CD8+ clones, no naive or memory phenotype could be assigned. Of the alloreactive CD4+ clones that could be mapped, the Treg-derived share averaged about 67% with siplizumab compared with around 25% in control reactions. Because sequences below about 10^-5 frequency were poorly captured, only a minor fraction of alloreactive clones could be mapped to unstimulated subsets. Compared with memory T cells, unstimulated naive T cells appeared more diverse, and naive cells seemed to make a substantial contribution to the alloresponse. The cumulative frequency of alloreactive sequences that could be traced back to unstimulated CD4+ memory T cells was significantly reduced by siplizumab.

The chain joins TRBV5-6 to TRBJ1-1, and possibly TRBD1, on 5 matching bases. The sequencing input was non-Treg CD4+ T cells sorted from blood. Sample cell subset or site, as interpreted from the label and publication: FACS-sorted unstimulated CD4+ non-regulatory T cells. This clonotype was obtained from a human donor in good health. The CDR3 region has the sequence CASSLQENTEAFF. The DNA sequence reads TGTGCCAGCAGCTTACAGGAGAACACTGAAGCTTTCTTT.